This entry lists 12 T cell receptor beta chains sequenced from one sample in a study of metastatic and nonmetastatic thyroid tumors. Using MiXCR, TCRdb reanalyzed the PCR reads. The sample contains under 95,000 clones, around 9.1% of which appear only once. The entire patient cohort was treatment-naive prior to thyroid surgery. The sequencing sample was made of blood. Receptors were obtained from a female donor with papillary thyroid cancer or a benign thyroid nodule (not recorded which). Some clones in this sample may be carry-over from other donors' samples.

The V call is TRBV6-1, the J call TRBJ1-1, with 8 positions matching TRBD1. CDR1 is MNHNS and CDR2 is SASEGT in the germline V gene. This CDR3 spans 12 amino acids. With 9 bases clipped from V and 6 bases from J, the junction kept 6 bases outside the gene matches. CDR3 DNA: TGTGCCAGTGGACAGGGATGGGCTGAAGCTTTCTTT. Translation gives CASGQGWAEAFF.

This clone was seen at least ten times. The V and J genes are TRBV20-1 and TRBJ2-7; TRBD2 might be the D (6 bases). CDR1 and CDR2 from the germline V gene are DFQATT and SNEGSKA (reference sequence). The V gene lost 1 base and the J gene lost 6 bases, with 16 bases spanning the gap. CDR3 size: 14 residues. The CDR3 DNA reads TGCAGTGCTAGAGGGGGGGACTCGGAAGTCGAGCAGTACTTC. Amino acids: CSARGGDSEVEQYF.

Regarding this clone: A single base separates this from a much larger clone, so it may be a read error. V gene TRBV5-1 combines with J gene TRBJ2-5; 7 bases agree with TRBD1. Per the germline V gene, CDR1 is SGHRS and CDR2 is YFSETQ. The CDR3 runs to 15 residues. The CDR3 loop reads CAISLGKGAKETQYF. CDR3 DNA: TGCGCCATCAGCTTGGGGAAGGGGGCTAAAGAGACCCAGTACTTC.

This clone showed up just a few times. The chain joins TRBV6-1 to TRBJ1-5; D ambiguous. Germline CDR1 reads MNHNS; CDR2 reads SASEGT. The V and J ends lost 5 bases and 3 bases respectively, with 8 bases between them. This CDR3 comprises 13 residues. The CDR3 DNA reads as TGTGCCAGCAGTAACGGTCACAATCAGCCCCAGCATTTT. This encodes CASSNGHNQPQHF.

This clone was observed many times. The CDR3 here is CASSLPELQSSYNSPLHF. In DNA form, the CDR3 reads TGTGCCAGCAGCTTACCCGAACTCCAGAGCTCCTATAATTCACCCCTCCACTTT. The chain carries TRBV7-9 and TRBJ1-6, with D uncertain. The germline V gene encodes CDR1 SEHNR and CDR2 FQNEAQ (reference sequence). V was pared by 2 bases and J by 0 bases, with 14 bases between. This CDR3 region has 18 residues.

This clone has more than one count but fewer than ten. With a much larger clone just one base away, this may be a read error. The rearrangement uses TRBV28 and TRBJ2-7; TRBD1 might be the D (5 bases). V lost 7 bases, J lost 2 bases, and 15 bases lay in between. Germline V gene data show CDR1 as MDHEN and CDR2 as SYDVKM. CDR3 length: 14 amino acids. This CDR3 is CASIFQQAPYEQYF. The CDR3 DNA follows: TGTGCCAGCATTTTTCAACAGGCCCCCTACGAGCAGTACTTC.

This clone was counted at least ten times. This chain's CDR3 is CASSRQGAEDTQYF. Here the CDR3 DNA reads TGTGCCAGCAGTCGACAGGGGGCCGAGGATACGCAGTATTTT. This sequence joins TRBV6-1 and TRBJ2-3; 10 nucleotides align to TRBD1. The length of the CDR3 is 14 residues. The V gene end was trimmed by 5 bases and the J gene end by 6 bases; junction bases not matched to a gene: 5. Germline assignment: CDR1 MNHNS and CDR2 SASEGT.

This clone has ten or more counts. The rearrangement links TRBV20-1 to TRBJ1-1; D is unclear. This CDR3 has 11 amino acids. Germline CDR1 is DFQATT and CDR2 is SNEGSKA (reference sequence). CDR3 nucleotide sequence: TGCAGCCTGGACGGGAACACTGAAGCTTTCTTT. Amino acid sequence: CSLDGNTEAFF.

In the case of this clone: One end of the junction fails to match germline, which may point to a read error. The J gene is TRBJ1-3, the V gene TRBV5-1, with TRBD1 matching 7 bases. CDR3 length equals 16 residues. The V gene's germline CDR1 is SGHRS and CDR2 YFSETQ. The CDR3 region is CASSVQGPDSGSTIYF. For the CDR3, the DNA is TGCGCCAGCAGCGTACAGGGGCCGGATTCTGGAAGCACCATATATTTT.

This clone was recorded at least ten times. The J gene is TRBJ1-2, the V gene TRBV6-1; no firm D call. The germline V gene has CDR1 MNHNS and CDR2 SASEGT. Trimming took 8 bases from V and 2 from J, leaving 18 bases between them. CDR3 length: 15 residues. The CDR3 DNA reads TGTGCCAGCGTCCTTTACCCGATGGGGAACTATGGCTACACCTTC. Amino acid sequence: CASVLYPMGNYGYTF.

This clone was recorded many times. The J gene is TRBJ2-3, the V gene TRBV5-5, with D tentatively TRBD1 (6 bases). The CDR3 has 15 amino acids. The V end lost 1 base, the J end lost 3 bases, and 12 bases lay between the germline ends. CDR1 is SGHKS and CDR2 is YYEKEE in the germline V gene (reference sequence). The CDR3 reads CASSLPQGGTDTQYF. For the CDR3, the DNA is TGTGCCAGCAGCTTGCCACAGGGTGGAACAGATACGCAGTATTTT.

This clone was counted many times. This rearrangement joins TRBV20-1 to TRBJ1-2, with a possible D match to TRBD1 (5 bases). Trimming took off 6 bases at V and 1 base at J, with 15 bases between the two ends. The CDR3 sequence is 14 residues long. Germline CDR1 DFQATT, CDR2 SNEGSKA (reference sequence). In DNA form, the CDR3 reads TGCAGTGCCGCTCCGACAGCTGATAACTATGGCTACACCTTC. Protein: CSAAPTADNYGYTF.